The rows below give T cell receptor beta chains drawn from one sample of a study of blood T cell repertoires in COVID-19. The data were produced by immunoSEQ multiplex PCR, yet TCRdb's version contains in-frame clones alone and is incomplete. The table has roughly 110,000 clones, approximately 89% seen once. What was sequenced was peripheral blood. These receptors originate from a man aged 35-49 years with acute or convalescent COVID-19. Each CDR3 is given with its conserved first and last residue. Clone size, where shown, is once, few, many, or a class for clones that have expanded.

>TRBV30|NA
CAWSKGQGIGYTF
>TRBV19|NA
CASRPGGQGTEKLFF
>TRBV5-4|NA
CASRAGAPDEQFF
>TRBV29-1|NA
CSGISVQGSSYNEQFF
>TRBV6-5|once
CASSYPGHNEQFF
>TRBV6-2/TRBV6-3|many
CASSYSTGGFYEQYF
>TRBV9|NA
CASSVVQGVNTGELFF
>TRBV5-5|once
CASSPSGARTYEQYF
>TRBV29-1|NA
CSVDSGTETDTQYF
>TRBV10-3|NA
CATAEGTEAFF
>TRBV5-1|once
CASSRTGELREQYF
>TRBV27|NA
CASSPRTGLGNQPQHF
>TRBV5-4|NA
CASSLRTGQETQYF
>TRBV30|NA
CAWSPGNYGYTF
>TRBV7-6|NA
CASSLEPEGSYNSPLHF